This T cell receptor (beta chain) comes out of a study of type 1 regulatory T cells. About the research overall: This in vitro CD4 product, T-allo10, is enriched for Tr1 cells and alloantigen-specific.

TCRdb re-analysed the reads in MiXCR, keeping a single row per CDR3 protein. The repertoire has 68,000 or so distinct CDR3 sequences, roughly 50% of them found once; the top ten carry about 2.1%. As for this clonotype: Its antigen is not identified.

This CDR3 is 16 amino acids long. Germline trimming cut 6 bases from V and 0 bases from J; bases unmatched to any gene: 8. Sequencing was performed on cultured non-Tr1 T cells, either the whole culture or a sorted T cell fraction (not recorded which). The chain uses TRBV12-3 or TRBV12-4 and TRBJ1-1; 9 bases are a match to TRBD1. This sequence was found in a human donor in good health. CDR3 in amino acids: CASRLRDRVLNTEAFF. In nucleotides, the CDR3 is TGTGCCAGCAGGCTCCGGGACAGGGTGTTGAACACTGAAGCTTTCTTT.